This T cell receptor (beta chain) was retrieved from a study of prognosis after radiotherapy for stage I lung cancer. From genomic DNA, TCR beta CDR3 was amplified by two-round multiplex PCR. Gene-specific TRBV and TRBJ primers were used in PCR round one. TCRdb recomputed calls from the multiplex PCR reads with MiXCR, one row per CDR3 protein. In the table there are more than 25,000 distinct CDR3 sequences, about 32% of which are singletons. Node negativity on CT and PET/CT was present in all patients, alongside an absence of prior chemotherapy, radiotherapy or other malignancies. The CDR3 runs to 20 residues. Germline V gene lookup returns CDR1 MGHDK and CDR2 SYGVNS. Trimming left V 0 bases short and J 0 bases short, with 18 bases between.

The chain has TRBV25-1 and TRBJ2-6; D possibly uses TRBD1 or TRBD2 (5 bases each). The sequence was obtained from a donor over 45 with non-small cell lung cancer. This specimen consisted of PBMCs, obtained before or after stereotactic body radiation therapy (not recorded which). The CDR3 loop reads CASSEYLGAGRDSGANVLTF. Written as DNA, the CDR3 is TGTGCCAGCAGTGAATACCTCGGCGCAGGGAGAGACTCTGGGGCCAACGTCCTGACTTTC.